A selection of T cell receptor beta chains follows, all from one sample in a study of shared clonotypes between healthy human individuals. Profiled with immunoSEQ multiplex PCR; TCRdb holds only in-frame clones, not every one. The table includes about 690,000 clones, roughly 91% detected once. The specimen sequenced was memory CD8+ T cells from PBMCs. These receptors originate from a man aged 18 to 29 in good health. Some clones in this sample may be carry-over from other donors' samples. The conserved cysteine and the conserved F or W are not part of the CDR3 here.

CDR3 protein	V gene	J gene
ASNFLAGAEQY	TRBV10-2	TRBJ2-7
ASSPGTSGRAVSYEQY	TRBV2	TRBJ2-7
ASSLRQSSGANVLT	TRBV27	TRBJ2-6
ASSLVHGSFSEQF	TRBV7-9	TRBJ2-1
ASSVYRGEMGLAGLSYNEQF	TRBV9	TRBJ2-1
SVGAGPAYEQY	TRBV29-1	TRBJ2-7
ASSQGTGGSADTQY	TRBV4-3	TRBJ2-3
ASSIYQGNQPQH	TRBV19	TRBJ1-5
SVEVTGLNTEAF	TRBV29-1	TRBJ1-1
ASENLRQFQDEQF	TRBV6-5	TRBJ2-1
ASSQETRLSGRATDTQY	TRBV4-1	TRBJ2-3
ASSPPGWGENDYGYT	TRBV4-2	TRBJ1-2
ASSSRDRSGNTIY	TRBV12-1	TRBJ1-3
ASSPGTVSYEQY	TRBV7-8	TRBJ2-7
ASSPWTGGGYGYT	TRBV28	TRBJ1-2
AISESEGQPHEQY	TRBV10-3	TRBJ2-7
ASSTNTEAF	TRBV5-5	TRBJ1-1
ASSQGMNQPQH	TRBV4-2	TRBJ1-5
ASSLDRWTEQETQY	TRBV11-2	TRBJ2-5
ASSSRQGSSYEQY	TRBV27	TRBJ2-7
ASSVGRGTEAF	TRBV5-5	TRBJ1-1
ASSPGIGTGELF	TRBV6-6	TRBJ2-2
ASGQAGGRYEQY	TRBV6-5	TRBJ2-7
ASSLGTGGLDTQY	TRBV27	TRBJ2-3
ASSLDLNEQF	TRBV27	TRBJ2-1
ASGLGAGELF	TRBV12-5	TRBJ2-2
ASSPLDSLTSADTQY	TRBV2	TRBJ2-3
ASSYSPGGTYEQY	TRBV6-5	TRBJ2-7
ASSERGNQNTEAF	TRBV9	TRBJ1-1
ASSFAGELF	TRBV28	TRBJ2-2
ASSAGGPDTEAF	TRBV28	TRBJ1-1
ASSYPLDGSYNEQF	TRBV28	TRBJ2-1
ASSSPSNEQF	TRBV7-6	TRBJ2-1